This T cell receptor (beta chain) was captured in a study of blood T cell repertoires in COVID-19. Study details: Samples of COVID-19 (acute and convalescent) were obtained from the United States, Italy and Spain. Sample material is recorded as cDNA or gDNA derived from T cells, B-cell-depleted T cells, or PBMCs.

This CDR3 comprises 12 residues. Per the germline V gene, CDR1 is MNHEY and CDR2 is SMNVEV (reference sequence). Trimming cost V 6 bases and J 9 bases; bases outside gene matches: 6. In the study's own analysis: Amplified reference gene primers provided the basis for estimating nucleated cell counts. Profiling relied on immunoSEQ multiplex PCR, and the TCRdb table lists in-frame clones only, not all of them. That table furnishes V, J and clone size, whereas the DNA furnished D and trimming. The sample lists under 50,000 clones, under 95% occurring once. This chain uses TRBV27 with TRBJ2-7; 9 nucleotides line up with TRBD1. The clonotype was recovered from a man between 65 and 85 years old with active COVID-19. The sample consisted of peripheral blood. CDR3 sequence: CASSPGQGWQYF. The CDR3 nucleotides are TGTGCCAGCAGCCCGGGACAGGGATGGCAGTACTTC.